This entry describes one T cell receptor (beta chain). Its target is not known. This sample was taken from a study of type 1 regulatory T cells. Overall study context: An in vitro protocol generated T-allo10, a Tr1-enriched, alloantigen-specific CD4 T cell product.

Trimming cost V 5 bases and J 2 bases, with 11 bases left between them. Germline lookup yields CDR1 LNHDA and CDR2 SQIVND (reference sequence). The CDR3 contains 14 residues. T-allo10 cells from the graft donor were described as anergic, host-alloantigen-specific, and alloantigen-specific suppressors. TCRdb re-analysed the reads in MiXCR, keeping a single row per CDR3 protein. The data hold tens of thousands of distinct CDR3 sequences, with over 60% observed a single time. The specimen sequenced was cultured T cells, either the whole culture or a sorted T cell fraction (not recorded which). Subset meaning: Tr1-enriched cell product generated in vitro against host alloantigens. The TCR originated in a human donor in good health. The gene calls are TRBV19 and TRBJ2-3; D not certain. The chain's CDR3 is CASSFRATTDTQYF. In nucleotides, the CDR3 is TGTGCCAGTAGTTTCCGGGCCACCACAGATACGCAGTATTTT.